Below, 10 T cell receptor beta chains from the same sample are listed, as sequenced in a study of PD-L1 blockade in urothelial cancer. Sequenced by immunoSEQ multiplex PCR; TCRdb stores in-frame clones only, minus some. The sample consists of about 43,000 clones, 65% to 85% of them appearing once. Time point: pretreatment peripheral blood. Material: PBMCs, obtained around atezolizumab (anti-PD-L1) treatment. All receptors derive from a man between 60 and 75 years old with urothelial cancer.

V gene TRBV15 combines with J gene TRBJ1-6; 7 nucleotides line up with TRBD1. In germline, CDR1 is LNHNV, CDR2 YYDKDF (reference sequence). After removal of 1 base from V and 9 bases from J, the junction contained 12 bases not matched to a gene. The CDR3 is 17 amino acids. The CDR3 DNA sequence: TGTGCCACCAGCAGAGCGAAGGACAGGCGGTTTGGTTCACCCCTCCACTTT. It codes for CATSRAKDRRFGSPLHF. The complete variable domain, with remaining parts taken from reference TRBV15 and TRBJ1-6, reads DAMVIQNPRYQVTQFGKPVTLSCSQTLNHNVMYWYQQKSSQAPKLLFHYYDKDFNNEADTPDNFQSRRPNTSFCFLDIRSPGLGDTAMYLCATSRAKDRRFGSPLHFGNGTRLTVT.

CDR3 DNA sequence: TGTGCCATCAGTTCCGTCACTGAAGCTTTCTTT. Encoded protein: CAISSVTEAFF. The V gene is TRBV10-3, the J gene TRBJ1-1; D is unclear. This CDR3 has 11 residues. V dropped 5 bases and J dropped 4 bases, with 5 bases sitting between them. Per germline, CDR1 ENHRY and CDR2 SYGVKD.

This clone has a handful of counts. This chain joins TRBV2 and TRBJ1-2; D is ambiguous. The CDR3 covers 11 residues. In germline, CDR1 is SNHLY, CDR2 FYNNEI. Trimming removed 11 bases from V and 2 bases from J, with 9 bases in between. This chain's CDR3 is CAGPGNYGYTF. CDR3 DNA: TGTGCCGGGCCAGGAAACTATGGCTACACCTTC. The variable domain in full, completed from reference TRBV2 and TRBJ1-2, reads EPEVTQTPSHQVTQMGQEVILRCVPISNHLYFYWYRQILGQKVEFLVSFYNNEISEKSEIFDDQFSVERPDGSNFTLKIRSTKLEDSAMYFCAGPGNYGYTFGSGTRLTVV.

The rearrangement links TRBV2 to TRBJ1-1; TRBD1 is a possible D gene (5 bases). CDR1 is SNHLY, CDR2 FYNNEI, per germline. Trimming cost V 1 base and J 0 bases, with 18 bases left between them. CDR3 length: 18 amino acids. CDR3 region: CASSEGQGQSGVNTEAFF. Here the CDR3 DNA reads TGTGCCAGCAGTGAAGGACAAGGACAAAGTGGAGTGAACACTGAAGCTTTCTTT.

This clone was observed a single time. The chain couples TRBV9 to TRBJ2-3, with D perhaps matching TRBD2 (5 bases). The ends were cut back, 4 bases at V and 0 bases at J, with 15 bases in the middle. CDR3 length: 16 amino acids. Looked up from germline, CDR1 is SGDLS and CDR2 is YYNGEE. The CDR3 region has the DNA TGTGCCAGCAGCATAGGACTTTCCGCTAGCACAGATACGCAGTATTTT. This translates into CASSIGLSASTDTQYF. Based on the CDR3 plus reference TRBV9 and TRBJ2-3, the full variable domain is DSGVTQTPKHLITATGQRVTLRCSPRSGDLSVYWYQQSLDQGLQFLIQYYNGEERAKGNILERFSAQQFPDLHSELNLSSLELGDSALYFCASSIGLSASTDTQYFGPGTRLTVL.

This clone was recorded once. The chain employs TRBV7-2 and TRBJ2-7, with TRBD2 matching 8 bases. CDR1 SGHTA and CDR2 FQGNSA come from the germline V gene. Germline trimming cut 3 bases from V and 3 bases from J; bases unmatched to any gene: 4. The CDR3 is 14 amino acids. CDR3 sequence reads: CASSFFRGGYEQYF. CDR3 sequence (DNA): TGTGCCAGCAGCTTTTTCCGGGGGGGCTACGAGCAGTACTTC.

This chain uses TRBV9 with TRBJ1-1; D unclear. CDR1 and CDR2 from the germline V gene are SGDLS and YYNGEE. V dropped 0 bases and J dropped 3 bases, with 12 bases sitting between them. This CDR3 comprises 15 residues. The chain's CDR3 is CASSVARVQDTEAFF. The CDR3 bases are TGTGCCAGCAGCGTAGCGAGGGTGCAAGACACTGAAGCTTTCTTT.

At least ten counts were recorded for this clone. The V and J genes are TRBV7-9 and TRBJ1-1, with D unclear. V was shortened by 5 bases and J by 5 bases, with 6 bases between the two germline ends. Per the germline V gene, CDR1 is SEHNR and CDR2 is FQNEAQ (reference sequence). CDR3 length: 11 amino acids. The CDR3 loop reads CASSPETEAFF. The CDR3 DNA follows: TGTGCCAGCAGCCCCGAGACTGAAGCTTTCTTT.

The chain carries TRBV21-1 and TRBJ1-1; TRBD1 is taken as the D call from the table, unchecked against the DNA. TRBV21-1 constitutes a pseudogene. This CDR3 has 14 amino acids. CDR3 DNA: TGTGCCAGCAGCTGGACAGGGAAGAACACTGAAGCTTTCTTT. It encodes CASSWTGKNTEAFF.

V gene TRBV6-4 combines with J gene TRBJ1-1; 7 positions match TRBD1. The J segment lost 1 base and the V segment lost 3 bases, leaving 2 bases of the junction unmatched. The CDR3 is made up of 14 amino acids. Germline loops: CDR1 MRHNA, CDR2 SNTAGT. The CDR3 protein is CASSEKGANTEAFF. Written as DNA, the CDR3 is TGTGCCAGCAGTGAAAAGGGGGCGAACACTGAAGCTTTCTTT.